This T cell receptor beta chain was profiled in a study of blood T cell repertoires in COVID-19. The CDR3 is made up of 16 amino acids. V gave up 0 bases and J gave up 2 bases, with 13 bases separating them. Germline V gene sequence: CDR1 SGHDT, CDR2 YYEEEE. Profiling relied on immunoSEQ multiplex PCR, and the TCRdb table lists in-frame clones only, not all of them. The table shows around 400,000 clones, with about 89% occurring only once. The sample was peripheral blood. The V and J genes are TRBV5-6 and TRBJ2-3; possible D gene TRBD2, 6 bases. The sequence was collected from a woman in her 30s with COVID-19, enrolled during active disease. CDR3 sequence reads: CASSLVGDLDTDTQYF. In nucleotides, the CDR3 is TGTGCCAGCAGCTTGGTAGGGGACTTAGACACAGATACGCAGTATTTT.